A selection of T cell receptor beta chains follows, all from one sample in a study of T cells in Graves' hyperthyroidism and ophthalmopathy. Each CDR3 protein gets one entry after TCRdb re-called the multiplex PCR reads with MiXCR. The data contain around 280,000 distinct CDR3 sequences, roughly 15% of them seen just once; the ten biggest clones take up around 7.9%. Specimen: blood. The receptors here all came from a woman aged 25-40 years with Graves' hyperthyroidism that later progressed to Graves' ophthalmopathy. CDR3s include the opening cysteine and the closing phenylalanine or tryptophan. The D gene is left open where the match is weak. Size tells how often a clone was seen (once, few, many) or the class of an expanded clone, and some rows leave it out.

v_gene	d_gene	j_gene	abundance	CDR3nt	CDR3aa
TRBV4-2	NA	TRBJ2-6	few	TGTGCCAGCAGGGAGGGCGCGACAGGGGCCAACGTCCTGACTTTC	CASREGATGANVLTF
TRBV20-1	TRBD1	TRBJ1-5	many	TGCAGTGCTCGAGACAGGGTTTATAGCAATCAGCCCCAGCATTTT	CSARDRVYSNQPQHF
TRBV3-1	NA	TRBJ2-1	many	TGTGCCAGCAGCCTCAAAACCTCCTACAATGAGCAGTTCTTC	CASSLKTSYNEQFF
TRBV29-1	NA	TRBJ2-5	few	TGCAGCGCGGAGCTGTATCAAGAGACCCAGTACTTC	CSAELYQETQYF
TRBV12-3/TRBV12-4	NA	TRBJ2-1	many	TGTGCCAGCAGTTTGGGCGGTTCACCTAATGAGCAGTTCTTC	CASSLGGSPNEQFF
TRBV11-2	NA	TRBJ2-1	NA	TGTGCCAGCAGCGTACAGGGAGGGGGGCAGTTCTTC	CASSVQGGGQFF
TRBV6-6	NA	TRBJ1-1	many	TGTGCCAGCAGTTACTCGAGTAGGGACACTGAAGCTTTCTTT	CASSYSSRDTEAFF
TRBV6-2/TRBV6-3	TRBD1	TRBJ2-1	few	TGTGCCAGCAGTTACTACAGGGGGCTTGACAATGAGCAGTTCTTC	CASSYYRGLDNEQFF
TRBV19	TRBD2	TRBJ2-7	NA	TGTGCCAGTAGTATCGTGGGAGGGGCCGAGCAGTACTTC	CASSIVGGAEQYF
TRBV7-9	NA	TRBJ2-7	many	TGTGCCAGCAGCCCCCCTGGTGGAGTTTTAGAGCAGTACTTC	CASSPPGGVLEQYF
TRBV7-9	NA	TRBJ1-2	NA	TGTGCCAGCAGCTTAGAGCCAGGGGCCTATGGCTACACCTTC	CASSLEPGAYGYTF
TRBV7-9	NA	TRBJ2-1	few	TGTGCCAGCAGCTCTTACACTAGGAGTTACAATGAGCAGTTCTTC	CASSSYTRSYNEQFF
TRBV19	NA	TRBJ1-5	NA	TGTGCCAGTTGTATCGGTGGTCAGCCCCAGCATTTT	CASCIGGQPQHF
TRBV13	TRBD2	TRBJ2-7	many	TGTGCCAGCAGCTTCCGGACTAGCGGCCCCTCCGAGCAGTACTTC	CASSFRTSGPSEQYF
TRBV5-5	NA	TRBJ1-1	many	TGTGCCAGCAGCTTCCTCCGTAACACTGAAGCTTTCTTT	CASSFLRNTEAFF
TRBV7-2	TRBD1	TRBJ2-7	NA	TGTGCCAGCAGACAGACAGGGCACCCCTACGAGCAGTACTTC	CASRQTGHPYEQYF
TRBV27	NA	TRBJ1-5	many	TGTGCCAGCAGCCCGGGAAATTCCTATAGCAATCAGCCCCAGCATTTT	CASSPGNSYSNQPQHF
TRBV7-9	TRBD2	TRBJ2-1	NA	TGTGCCAGCAGCTTAGCACTAGCGGGTGGTGAGCAGTTCTTC	CASSLALAGGEQFF
TRBV11-1	NA	TRBJ2-7	many	TGTGCCAGCAGCTTAGCGCCGGCTTCCTACGAGCAGTACTTC	CASSLAPASYEQYF
TRBV29-1	TRBD2	TRBJ2-1	NA	TGCAGCGTTGTCAGGGGCACTAGCGGGATGCACAATGAGCAGTTCTTC	CSVVRGTSGMHNEQFF
TRBV11-2	NA	TRBJ1-3	many	TGTGCCAGCAGCTTATATCCTGGAAACACCATATATTTT	CASSLYPGNTIYF
TRBV27	NA	TRBJ2-2	many	TGTGCCAGCAGCCCTGGGACCGGCACCGGGGAGCTGTTTTTT	CASSPGTGTGELFF
TRBV19	TRBD2	TRBJ2-1	few	TGTGCCAGTAGTCCGGGACTAGCGGGAGGACCCCTTTGGAATGAGCAGTTCTTC	CASSPGLAGGPLWNEQFF
TRBV6-2/TRBV6-3	NA	TRBJ2-1	many	TGTGCCAGCAGTAACCCGGATAGCTCCTACAATGAGCAGTTCTTC	CASSNPDSSYNEQFF
TRBV4-1	TRBD2	TRBJ2-7	many	TGCGCCAGCAGGGAGCGGGATCTGAGCCCCTACGAGCAGTACTTC	CASRERDLSPYEQYF
TRBV2	NA	TRBJ2-3	many	TGTGCCAGCAGTGCTCCCCGAGAGTGGGGAGCCACACTTAGCACAGATACGCAGTATTTT	CASSAPREWGATLSTDTQYF
TRBV4-3	NA	TRBJ1-3	NA	TGCGCCAGCAGCCAAGATGTCACAGGAGGGCCTGGAAACACCATATATTTT	CASSQDVTGGPGNTIYF
TRBV20-1	NA	TRBJ2-3	many	TGCAGTGCCTTTGTTGGAACCGGGCGCACAGATACGCAGTATTTT	CSAFVGTGRTDTQYF
TRBV7-9	NA	TRBJ2-6	NA	TGTGCCAGCAGCTTACCCCCTGCGGGCTCTGGGGCCAACGTCCTGACTTTC	CASSLPPAGSGANVLTF
TRBV9	NA	TRBJ1-2	few	TGTGCCAGCAGCCGGGGGTATAACTATGGCTACACCTTC	CASSRGYNYGYTF
TRBV6-2/TRBV6-3	TRBD2	TRBJ2-1	many	TGTGCCAGCAGACGACTAGCGGGAAGATACAATGAGCAGTTCTTC	CASRRLAGRYNEQFF
TRBV7-2	NA	TRBJ1-2	many	TGTGCCAGCAGCTTCAGGGGCTCTAGCGGCTACACCTTC	CASSFRGSSGYTF
TRBV5-8	NA	TRBJ2-4	NA	TGTGCCAGCAGCTTATTGGCAGGGGGAGGACTAGCCAAAAACATTCAGTACTTC	CASSLLAGGGLAKNIQYF
TRBV7-2	TRBD2	TRBJ2-3	once	TGTGCCAGCAGCCCGGGACTAGCGGGGGGGGCAGATACGCAGTATTTT	CASSPGLAGGADTQYF
TRBV5-1	TRBD1	TRBJ2-3	NA	TGCGCCAGCAGCTTTGAGGGGGCGCCCACAGATACGCAGTATTTT	CASSFEGAPTDTQYF
TRBV29-1	NA	TRBJ2-1	few	TGCAGCGTTGCTTTGCATGAGCAGTTCTTC	CSVALHEQFF
TRBV13	NA	TRBJ2-5	few	TGTGCCAGCACTAAAACAATGGGGGGTTCGTTCTTTCGGGAGACCCAGTACTTC	CASTKTMGGSFFRETQYF
TRBV29-1	NA	TRBJ2-7	many	TGCAGACTTCACCCCCCAGGCCCCTACGAGCAGTACTTC	CRLHPPGPYEQYF
TRBV12-3/TRBV12-4	NA	TRBJ1-3	NA	TGTGCCAGCAGGCCCGACAGTTTTGGAAACACCATATATTTT	CASRPDSFGNTIYF
TRBV20-1	NA	TRBJ2-7	many	TGCAGTGCTAGGCCGGGACCCCAGGCGGAGCAGTACTTC	CSARPGPQAEQYF
TRBV15	TRBD1	TRBJ2-2	NA	TGTGCCACCAGCAGTCTGGGACAGGTCACCGGGGAGCTGTTTTTT	CATSSLGQVTGELFF
TRBV3-1	TRBD2	TRBJ2-7	many	TGTGCCAGCAGCCAAGGGGGGACTAATCCATCCTACGAGCAGTACTTC	CASSQGGTNPSYEQYF
TRBV19	NA	TRBJ2-2	NA	TGTGCCAGTAGTATGGCGAGAGCGACCGCGAACACCGGGGAGCTGTTTTTT	CASSMARATANTGELFF
TRBV20-1	NA	TRBJ2-3	many	TGCAGTACGAGGCCCCGGAGGGCCGGAGGAGATACGCAGTATTTT	CSTRPRRAGGDTQYF
TRBV9	NA	TRBJ1-2	many	TGTGCCAGCAGCGTAAATGGCCCTCGGAATGGCTACACCTTC	CASSVNGPRNGYTF
TRBV6-1	TRBD2	TRBJ2-7	many	TGTGCCAGCAGCCCCCCGGGGGGGGGAAACGAGCAGTACTTC	CASSPPGGGNEQYF
TRBV30	NA	TRBJ2-1	many	TGTGCCTGGAGACGCCGCTCCTACAATGAGCAGTTCTTC	CAWRRRSYNEQFF
TRBV27	NA	TRBJ2-5	many	TGTGCCAGCAGTCCTCATATCTCCCAAGAGACCCAGTACTTC	CASSPHISQETQYF
TRBV11-2	NA	TRBJ2-3	many	TGTGCCAGCAGCTTAGCCGTAGATATAAGGACAGATACGCAGTATTTT	CASSLAVDIRTDTQYF
TRBV27	TRBD1	TRBJ2-5	NA	TGTGTAACCGGGACAGGGGGCTGGAAGACCCAGTACTTC	CVTGTGGWKTQYF
TRBV29-1	TRBD1	TRBJ2-1	NA	TGCAGCGTTAGGACAGGGGGAGAGAATGAGCAGTTCTTC	CSVRTGGENEQFF
TRBV27	NA	TRBJ2-1	many	TGTGCCAGCAGTTTATCGGGGCAGGGTCGGTACAATGAGCAGTTCTTC	CASSLSGQGRYNEQFF
TRBV9	NA	TRBJ2-7	many	TGTGCCAGCAGCGTATCTGGGTCCGGCATTCCCTACGAGCAGTACTTC	CASSVSGSGIPYEQYF